The rows below give T cell receptor beta chains drawn from one sample of a study of siplizumab effects on memory and regulatory T cells. Measured with immunoSEQ multiplex PCR; TCRdb has only the in-frame clones, and not every one. The sample shows 90,000 to 95,000 clones, roughly 96% of them seen only once. Sequencing was performed on naive CD4+ T cells sorted from blood. Receptors were obtained from a human donor in good health. CDR3s include the opening cysteine and the closing phenylalanine or tryptophan. A D gene is named only where the DNA matches it firmly. Only some rows state a clone size, as once, few, many or a class for expanded clones.

TRBJ2-1	TRBV7-6	.	.	TGTGCCAGCAGCCGCGGGACTGCGGCGCGTGAGCAGTTCTTC	CASSRGTAAREQFF
TRBJ2-5	TRBV5-5	.	TRBD2	TGTGCCAGCAGCCAGACTAGCGGACAAGAGACCCAGTACTTC	CASSQTSGQETQYF
TRBJ1-5	TRBV19	.	.	TGTGCCAGTAGTCCCCGGGACGCTAATCAGCCCCAGCATTTT	CASSPRDANQPQHF
TRBJ2-7	TRBV5-1	.	TRBD2	TGCGCCAGCAGCTTGACTAGCGGGGGACCCCGGACCTACGAGCAGTACTTC	CASSLTSGGPRTYEQYF
TRBJ2-7	TRBV5-1	.	.	TGCGCCAGCAGCTTGGAGGGACGCCTCCCGTCCGAGCAGTACTTC	CASSLEGRLPSEQYF
TRBJ1-2	TRBV6-6	.	.	TGTGCCAGCAGGAGGGGGGTTTATGGCTACACCTTC	CASRRGVYGYTF
TRBJ2-1	TRBV30	.	.	TGTGCCTGGAGTGTACCAGGTCAGTTTTACAATGAGCAGTTCTTC	CAWSVPGQFYNEQFF
TRBJ2-5	TRBV11-3	.	TRBD1	TGTGCCAGCAGCCAAGAGACAGGGCAAGGGGAGACCCAGTACTTC	CASSQETGQGETQYF
TRBJ2-3	TRBV4-3	once	.	TGCGCCAGCAGCCAAGACCTCGCAGGCACAGATACGCAGTATTTT	CASSQDLAGTDTQYF
TRBJ1-2	TRBV7-9	.	.	TGTGCCAGCAGCTTAGGGGGTGGTGGCTACACCTTC	CASSLGGGGYTF
TRBJ1-2	TRBV4-3	.	TRBD1	TGCGCCAGCAGCCAAGAAGGGGGCAGGGGCAATGGCTACACCTTC	CASSQEGGRGNGYTF
TRBJ2-7	TRBV19	.	.	TGTGCCAGTTCCTCCGGGGCCTACGAGCAGTACTTC	CASSSGAYEQYF
TRBJ1-3	TRBV5-1	.	TRBD1	TGCGCCAGCAGCTTTAATGACAGGGTGAACACCATATATTTT	CASSFNDRVNTIYF
TRBJ1-3	TRBV29-1	once	.	TGCAGCGTTGAGGACACTTACTCTGGAAACACCATATATTTT	CSVEDTYSGNTIYF
TRBJ2-1	TRBV6-1	.	.	TGTGCCAGCAGTGAAGGGTGGGAGCAGTTCTTC	CASSEGWEQFF
TRBJ1-3	TRBV28	.	.	TGTGCCAGCAGATTAGACCTGGGTGACACCATATATTTT	CASRLDLGDTIYF
TRBJ1-2	TRBV19	few	.	TGTGCCAGTAGTAACCAAGGCTACACCTTC	CASSNQGYTF
TRBJ1-5	TRBV4-2	.	.	TGTGCCAGCAGCCAAGCGGTGACGGTCAGCAATCAGCCCCAGCATTTT	CASSQAVTVSNQPQHF
TRBJ1-2	TRBV19	.	.	TGTGCCAGTAGGACAGCGGAGGGCTCTAACTATGGCTACACCTTC	CASRTAEGSNYGYTF
TRBJ2-7	TRBV6-6	.	TRBD1	TGTGCCAGCAGTTCACCCGGGACAGTAAGCGAGCAGTACTTC	CASSSPGTVSEQYF
TRBJ1-5	TRBV19	few	.	TGTGCCAGTAGTATGTCGTCGGGGAATCAGCCCCAGCATTTT	CASSMSSGNQPQHF
TRBJ2-7	TRBV28	once	TRBD2	TGTGCCAGCAGTGCCCTCTTACTAGCGGGGGGGTTCTACGAGCAGTACTTC	CASSALLLAGGFYEQYF
TRBJ2-5	TRBV7-2	.	.	TGTGCCAGCAGCTTAGCGCCTCTTTTGGGTAAAGAGACCCAGTACTTC	CASSLAPLLGKETQYF
TRBJ2-2	TRBV15	.	.	TGTGCCACCGAAAAGGGGAACACCGGGGAGCTGTTTTTT	CATEKGNTGELFF
TRBJ2-3	TRBV6-5	.	TRBD2	TGTGCCAGCAGTTATAGCGGGGGGGCCACTACAGATACGCAGTATTTT	CASSYSGGATTDTQYF
TRBJ2-2	TRBV19	.	.	TGTGCCAGTAGTGAGAACACCGGGGAGCTGTTTTTT	CASSENTGELFF
TRBJ1-2	TRBV5-1	.	.	TGCGCCAGCAGCTTGCTGGCCTCTGGCGGCTACACCTTC	CASSLLASGGYTF
TRBJ1-1	TRBV10-3	.	.	TGTGCCATCAGTGAGTCGACGGGAGGGGCGCTCTTT	CAISESTGGALF
TRBJ1-3	TRBV19	.	.	TGTGCCAGCAGACGGGCCCAGGGGTCTGGAAACACCATATATTTT	CASRRAQGSGNTIYF
TRBJ1-1	TRBV7-9	.	.	TGTGCCAGCAGCTCGGCCGGTGGGGTAGGAGCTTTCTTT	CASSSAGGVGAFF
TRBJ1-6	TRBV5-4	.	.	TGTGCCAGCAGCTTGGGAAATTCACCCCTCCACTTT	CASSLGNSPLHF
TRBJ1-2	TRBV6-1	.	TRBD1	TGTGCCAGCAGCACGGGACAGTCAGGCTATGGCTACACCTTC	CASSTGQSGYGYTF
TRBJ2-1	TRBV11-2	.	TRBD1	TGTGCCAGCAGCTCACGGACAGGGTCCTACAATGAGCAGTTCTTC	CASSSRTGSYNEQFF
TRBJ1-5	TRBV6-5	.	.	TGTGCCAGCAGTTATATCCGGGGGCATCAGCCCCAGCATTTT	CASSYIRGHQPQHF
TRBJ2-1	TRBV7-2	.	.	TGTGCCAGCAGCTCCGGACCCTACTCCTACAATGAGCAGTTCTTC	CASSSGPYSYNEQFF
TRBJ1-4	TRBV28	.	.	TGTGCCAGCAGTTTACCTCCTGACGGGGGGCGAAATGAAAAACTGTTTTTT	CASSLPPDGGRNEKLFF
TRBJ2-7	TRBV10-3	.	.	TGTGCCATCAGTGAAGGTGAACAGGGCTACGAGCAGTACTTC	CAISEGEQGYEQYF
TRBJ2-3	TRBV6-5	.	TRBD2	TGTGCCAGCAGTTACAGGGGAGGGGGCACAGATACGCAGTATTTT	CASSYRGGGTDTQYF
TRBJ1-4	TRBV6-5	.	.	TGTGCCAGCGGCGGGGACCCTCCCTCCGCGGGAAAACTGTTTTTT	CASGGDPPSAGKLFF
TRBJ1-1	TRBV18	.	.	TGTGCCAGCTCACCATTCGGGGCAAACACTGAAGCTTTCTTT	CASSPFGANTEAFF
TRBJ1-3	TRBV7-2	.	.	TGTGCCAGCAGAGTAAGCTCTGGAAACACCATATATTTT	CASRVSSGNTIYF
TRBJ2-3	TRBV30	.	TRBD2	TGTGCCTGGAGCCCAAATAGCGGGGGCTATGATACGCAGTATTTT	CAWSPNSGGYDTQYF
TRBJ1-2	TRBV4-1	.	.	TGCGCCAGCAGGTTTGGGACCGCGCAAAAGGCCTATGGCTACACCTTC	CASRFGTAQKAYGYTF